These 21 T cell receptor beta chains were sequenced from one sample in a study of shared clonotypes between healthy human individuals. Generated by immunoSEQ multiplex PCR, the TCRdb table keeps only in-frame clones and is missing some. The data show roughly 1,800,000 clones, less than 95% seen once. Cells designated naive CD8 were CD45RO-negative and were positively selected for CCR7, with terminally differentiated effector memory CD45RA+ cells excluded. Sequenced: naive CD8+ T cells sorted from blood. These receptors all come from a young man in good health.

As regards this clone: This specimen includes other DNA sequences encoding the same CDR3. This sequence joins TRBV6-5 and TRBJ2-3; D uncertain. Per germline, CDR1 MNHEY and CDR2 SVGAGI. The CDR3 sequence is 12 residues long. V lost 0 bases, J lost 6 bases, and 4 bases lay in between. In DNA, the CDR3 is TGTGCCAGCAGTTACTCTTGGGATACGCAGTATTTT. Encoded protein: CASSYSWDTQYF.

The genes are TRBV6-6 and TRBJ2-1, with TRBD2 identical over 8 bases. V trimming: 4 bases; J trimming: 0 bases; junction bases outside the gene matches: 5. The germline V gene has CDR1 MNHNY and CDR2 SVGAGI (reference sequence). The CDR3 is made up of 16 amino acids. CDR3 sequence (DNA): TGTGCCAGCAGTTCGGGAGGGCGGGGCTCCTACAATGAGCAGTTCTTC. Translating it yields CASSSGGRGSYNEQFF.

DNA of the CDR3: TGCGCCAGCAGCCAAGTTTACGGGGGGGTGGCAGATACGCAGTATTTT. Translation gives CASSQVYGGVADTQYF. J is TRBJ2-3 and V is TRBV4-1; 8 positions match TRBD2. In germline, CDR1 is MGHRA, CDR2 YSYEKL. With 1 base clipped from V and 4 bases from J, the junction kept 7 bases outside the gene matches. The CDR3 is made up of 16 amino acids.

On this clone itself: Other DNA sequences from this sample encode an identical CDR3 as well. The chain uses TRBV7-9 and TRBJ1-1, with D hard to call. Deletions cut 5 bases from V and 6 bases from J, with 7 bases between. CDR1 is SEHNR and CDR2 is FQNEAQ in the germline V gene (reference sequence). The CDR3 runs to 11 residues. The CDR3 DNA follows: TGTGCCAGCAGCCCCGGTGCTGAAGCTTTCTTT. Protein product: CASSPGAEAFF.

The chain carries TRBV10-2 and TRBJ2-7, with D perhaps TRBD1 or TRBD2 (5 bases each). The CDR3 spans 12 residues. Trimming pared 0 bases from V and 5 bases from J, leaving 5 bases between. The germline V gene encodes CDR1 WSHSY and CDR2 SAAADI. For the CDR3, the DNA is TGCGCCAGCAGTGAGTCGGGGGACGAGCAGTACTTC. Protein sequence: CASSESGDEQYF.

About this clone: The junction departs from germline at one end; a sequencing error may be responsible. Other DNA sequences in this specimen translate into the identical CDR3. In DNA, the CDR3 is TGTGCCAGCAGCTCCCACACGGGGGAGCTGTTTTTT. Its translation: CASSSHTGELFF. V gene TRBV7-9 combines with J gene TRBJ2-2; D not resolved. Germline-derived CDR1 and CDR2 are SEHNR and FQNEAQ (reference sequence). This CDR3 region has 12 residues.

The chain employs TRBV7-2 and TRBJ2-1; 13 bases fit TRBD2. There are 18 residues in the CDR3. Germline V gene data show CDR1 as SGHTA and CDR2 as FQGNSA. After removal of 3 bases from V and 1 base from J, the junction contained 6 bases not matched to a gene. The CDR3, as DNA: TGTGCCAGCAGCTTTGGACTAGCGGGAGAATGGTCCTACAATGAGCAGTTCTTC. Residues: CASSFGLAGEWSYNEQFF.

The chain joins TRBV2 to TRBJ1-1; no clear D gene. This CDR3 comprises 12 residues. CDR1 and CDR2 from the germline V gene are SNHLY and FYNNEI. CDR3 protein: CAFNGESTEAFF. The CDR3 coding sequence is TGTGCTTTCAATGGGGAAAGCACTGAAGCTTTCTTT. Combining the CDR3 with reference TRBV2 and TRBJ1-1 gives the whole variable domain EPEVTQTPSHQVTQMGQEVILRCVPISNHLYFYWYRQILGQKVEFLVSFYNNEISEKSEIFDDQFSVERPDGSNFTLKIRSTKLEDSAMYFCAFNGESTEAFFGQGTRLTVV.

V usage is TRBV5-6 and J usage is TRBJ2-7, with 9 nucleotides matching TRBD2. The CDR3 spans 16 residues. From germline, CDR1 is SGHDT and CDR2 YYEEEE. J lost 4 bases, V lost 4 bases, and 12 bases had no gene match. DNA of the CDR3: TGTGCCAGCAGCCCCACGGCGGGAGGGCCCTCTTACGAGCAGTACTTC. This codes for CASSPTAGGPSYEQYF. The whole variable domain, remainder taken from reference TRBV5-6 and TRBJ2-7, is DAGVTQSPTHLIKTRGQQVTLRCSPKSGHDTVSWYQQALGQGPQFIFQYYEEEERQRGNFPDRFSGHQFPNYSSELNVNALLLGDSALYLCASSPTAGGPSYEQYFGPGTRLTVT.

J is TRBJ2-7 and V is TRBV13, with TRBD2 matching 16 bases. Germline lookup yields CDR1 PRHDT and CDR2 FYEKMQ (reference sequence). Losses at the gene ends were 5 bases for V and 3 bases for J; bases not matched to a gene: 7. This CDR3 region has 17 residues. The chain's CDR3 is CASSPQGLAGGLYEQYF. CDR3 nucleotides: TGTGCCAGCAGCCCCCAGGGACTAGCGGGAGGGCTCTACGAGCAGTACTTC.

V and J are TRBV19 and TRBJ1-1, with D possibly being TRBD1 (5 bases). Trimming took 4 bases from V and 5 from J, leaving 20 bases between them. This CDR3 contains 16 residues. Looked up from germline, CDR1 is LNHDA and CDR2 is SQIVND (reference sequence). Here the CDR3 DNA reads TGTGCCAGTAGTACATCATGGGGGACCGTCGGGACTGAAGCTTTCTTT. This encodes CASSTSWGTVGTEAFF.

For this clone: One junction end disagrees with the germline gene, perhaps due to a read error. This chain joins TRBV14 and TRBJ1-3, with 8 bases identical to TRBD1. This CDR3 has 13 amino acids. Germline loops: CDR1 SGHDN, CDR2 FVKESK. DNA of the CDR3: TGTGCCAGCAGCCGAGGACAGGGAATCACCATATATTTT. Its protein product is CASSRGQGITIYF.

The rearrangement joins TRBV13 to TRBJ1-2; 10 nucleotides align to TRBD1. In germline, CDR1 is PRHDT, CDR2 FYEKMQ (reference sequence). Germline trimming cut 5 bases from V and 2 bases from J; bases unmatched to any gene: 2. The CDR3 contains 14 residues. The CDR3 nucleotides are TGTGCCAGCAGCGGGACAGGGGACAACTATGGCTACACCTTC. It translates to CASSGTGDNYGYTF.

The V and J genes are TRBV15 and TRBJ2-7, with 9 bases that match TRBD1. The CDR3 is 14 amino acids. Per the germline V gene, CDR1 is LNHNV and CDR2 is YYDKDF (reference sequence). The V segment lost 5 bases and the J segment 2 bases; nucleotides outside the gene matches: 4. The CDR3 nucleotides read TGTGCCACCAGCCAGGACAGGGGCCCCTACGAGCAGTACTTC. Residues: CATSQDRGPYEQYF.

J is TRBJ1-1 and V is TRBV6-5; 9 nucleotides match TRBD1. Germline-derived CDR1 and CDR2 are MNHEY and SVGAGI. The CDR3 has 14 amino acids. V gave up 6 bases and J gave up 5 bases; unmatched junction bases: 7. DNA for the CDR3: TGTGCCAGCAGCCCACAGGGGGCGCATACTGAAGCTTTCTTT. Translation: CASSPQGAHTEAFF.

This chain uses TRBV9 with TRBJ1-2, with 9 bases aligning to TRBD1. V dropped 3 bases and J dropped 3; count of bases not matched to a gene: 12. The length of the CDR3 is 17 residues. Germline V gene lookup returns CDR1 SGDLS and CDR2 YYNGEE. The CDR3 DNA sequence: TGTGCCAGCAGCGGAAACCCCGGGACAGGGCTGGACTATGGCTACACCTTC. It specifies CASSGNPGTGLDYGYTF.

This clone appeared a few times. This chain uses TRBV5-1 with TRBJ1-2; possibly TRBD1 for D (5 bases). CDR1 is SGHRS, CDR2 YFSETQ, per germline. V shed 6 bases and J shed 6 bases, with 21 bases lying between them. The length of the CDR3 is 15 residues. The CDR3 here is CASNYIGGSADGYTF. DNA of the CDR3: TGCGCCAGCAACTACATTGGGGGATCGGCGGATGGCTACACCTTC.

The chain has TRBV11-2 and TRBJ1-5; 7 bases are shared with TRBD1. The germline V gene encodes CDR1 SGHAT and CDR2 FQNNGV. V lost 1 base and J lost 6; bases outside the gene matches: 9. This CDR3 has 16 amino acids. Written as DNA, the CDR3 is TGTGCCAGCAGCTTAGGACAGGGAGAAGGGAGTCAGCCCCAGCATTTT. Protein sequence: CASSLGQGEGSQPQHF.

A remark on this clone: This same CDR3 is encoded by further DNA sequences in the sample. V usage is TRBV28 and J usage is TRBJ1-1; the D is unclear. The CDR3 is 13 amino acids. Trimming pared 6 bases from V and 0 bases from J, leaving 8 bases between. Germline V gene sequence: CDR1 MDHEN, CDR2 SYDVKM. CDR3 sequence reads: CASSYRLNTEAFF. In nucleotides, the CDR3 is TGTGCCAGCAGCTACCGTTTGAACACTGAAGCTTTCTTT.

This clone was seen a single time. The CDR3 DNA reads TGTGCCAGCAGCCTTTACCCTAGCGGGGCAGAAGACACAGATACGCAGTATTTT. Encoded protein: CASSLYPSGAEDTDTQYF. V usage is TRBV4-2 and J usage is TRBJ2-3, with 9 bases identical to TRBD2. The CDR3 has 18 residues. Germline V gene data show CDR1 as LGHNA and CDR2 as YNFKEQ. Trimming at V came to 4 bases and at J to 2 bases, leaving 13 bases not matched to a gene.

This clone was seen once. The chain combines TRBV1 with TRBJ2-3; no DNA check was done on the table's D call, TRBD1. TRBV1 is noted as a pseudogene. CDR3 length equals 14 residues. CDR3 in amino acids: CTSSPQGSTDTQYF. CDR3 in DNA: TGCACCAGCAGCCCTCAGGGTTCCACAGATACGCAGTATTTT.